This TCR beta chain was obtained from a study of OX40 agonist ivuxolimab in advanced cancers. Whole-study results and caveats: CD4+ and CD8+ blood T cells expanded clonally by week 6 at 0.1 to 3.0 mg/kg.

Peripheral blood came from all dose cohorts at three timepoints. Clones were sequenced by immunoSEQ multiplex PCR, and TCRdb holds only the in-frame ones, with some missing. The data show about 92,000 clones, with 91% seen just once and about 0.31% held by the top ten. Only one count was recorded for this clone. Antigen: not known. Between the trimmed V and J ends, which lost 5 bases and 4 bases, there was a span of 14 bases. This CDR3 has 14 amino acids. Germline CDR1 SEHNR, CDR2 FQNEAQ (reference sequence). This TCR came from an adult with an advanced solid tumor such as melanoma, head and neck, liver or kidney cancer. The starting material was CD4+ or CD8+ T cells sorted from blood, obtained in a trial of the OX40 agonist ivuxolimab. This chain joins TRBV7-9 and TRBJ1-1; D is perhaps TRBD1 (5 bases). The CDR3 region has the DNA TGTGCCAGCAGCCCTTTTGGGGGTATCACTGAAGCTTTCTTT. Translation gives CASSPFGGITEAFF.